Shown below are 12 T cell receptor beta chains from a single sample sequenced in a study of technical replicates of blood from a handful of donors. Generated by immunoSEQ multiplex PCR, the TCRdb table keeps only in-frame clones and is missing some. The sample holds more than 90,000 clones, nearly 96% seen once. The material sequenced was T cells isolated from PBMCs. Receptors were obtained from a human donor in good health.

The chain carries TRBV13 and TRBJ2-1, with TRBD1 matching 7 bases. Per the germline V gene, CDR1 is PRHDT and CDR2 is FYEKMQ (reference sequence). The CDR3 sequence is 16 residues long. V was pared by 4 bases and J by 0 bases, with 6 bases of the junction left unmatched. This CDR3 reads CASSSGQSFSYNEQFF. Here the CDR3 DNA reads TGTGCCAGCAGCTCGGGACAGAGCTTCTCCTACAATGAGCAGTTCTTC.

The CDR3 DNA follows: TGTGCCAGCAGTCTAAGACTAGCGGGGGTCACAGATACGCAGTATTTT. Its protein is CASSLRLAGVTDTQYF. This chain joins TRBV5-4 and TRBJ2-3, with 12 bases lining up with TRBD2. The CDR3 consists of 16 residues. Germline assignment: CDR1 SGHNT and CDR2 YYREEE (reference sequence). The ends lost 5 bases at V and 2 bases at J; junction bases unmatched: 6.

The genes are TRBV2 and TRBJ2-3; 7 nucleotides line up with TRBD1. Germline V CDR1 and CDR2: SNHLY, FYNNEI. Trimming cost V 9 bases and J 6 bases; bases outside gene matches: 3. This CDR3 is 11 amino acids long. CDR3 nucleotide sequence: TGTGCCAGTAACAGGGGTGATACGCAGTATTTT. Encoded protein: CASNRGDTQYF.

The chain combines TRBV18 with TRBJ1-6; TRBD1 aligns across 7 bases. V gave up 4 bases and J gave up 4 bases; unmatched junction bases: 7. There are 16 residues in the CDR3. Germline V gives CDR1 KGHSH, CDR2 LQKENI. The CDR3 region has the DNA TGTGCCAGCTCACTTACCGGGACAGATTATAATTCACCCCTCCACTTT. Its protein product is CASSLTGTDYNSPLHF. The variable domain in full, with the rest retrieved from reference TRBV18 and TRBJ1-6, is NAGVMQNPRHLVRRRGQEARLRCSPMKGHSHVYWYRQLPEEGLKFMVYLQKENIIDESGMPKERFSAEFPKEGPSILRIQQVVRGDSAAYFCASSLTGTDYNSPLHFGNGTRLTVT.

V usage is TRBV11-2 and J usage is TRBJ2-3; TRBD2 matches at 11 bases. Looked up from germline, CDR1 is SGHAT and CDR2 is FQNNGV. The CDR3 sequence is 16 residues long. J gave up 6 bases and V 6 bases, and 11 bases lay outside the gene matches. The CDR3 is CASSFGLAGAPDTQYF. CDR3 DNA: TGTGCCAGCAGTTTCGGACTAGCGGGTGCCCCGGATACGCAGTATTTT.

CDR3: CASSYSNSGEQYF. In DNA, the CDR3 is TGTGCCAGCAGTTACTCGAACTCCGGCGAGCAGTACTTC. This chain links TRBV6-5 with TRBJ2-7; no clear D gene. The germline CDR1 and CDR2 sequences are MNHEY and SVGAGI. The length of the CDR3 is 13 residues. Trimming left V 0 bases short and J 6 bases short, with 9 bases between.

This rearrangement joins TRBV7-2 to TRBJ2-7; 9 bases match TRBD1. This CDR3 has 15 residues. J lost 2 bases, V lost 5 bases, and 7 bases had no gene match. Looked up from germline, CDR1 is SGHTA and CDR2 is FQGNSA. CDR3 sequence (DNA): TGTGCCAGCAGCCGTGACGGGACAGGGACCTACGAGCAGTACTTC. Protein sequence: CASSRDGTGTYEQYF.

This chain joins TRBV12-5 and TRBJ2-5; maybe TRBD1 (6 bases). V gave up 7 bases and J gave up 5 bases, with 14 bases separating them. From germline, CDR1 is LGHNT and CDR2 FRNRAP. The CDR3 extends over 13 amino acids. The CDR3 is CASANPGAETQYF. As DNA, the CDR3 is TGTGCTAGTGCCAACCCAGGGGCCGAGACCCAGTACTTC.

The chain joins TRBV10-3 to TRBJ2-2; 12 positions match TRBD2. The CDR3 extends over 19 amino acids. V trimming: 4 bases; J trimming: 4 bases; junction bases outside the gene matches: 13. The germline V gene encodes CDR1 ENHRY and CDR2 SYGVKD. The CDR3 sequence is CAISGPGTSGSWGTGELFF. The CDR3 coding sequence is TGTGCCATCAGTGGTCCCGGGACTAGCGGGTCATGGGGCACCGGGGAGCTGTTTTTT.

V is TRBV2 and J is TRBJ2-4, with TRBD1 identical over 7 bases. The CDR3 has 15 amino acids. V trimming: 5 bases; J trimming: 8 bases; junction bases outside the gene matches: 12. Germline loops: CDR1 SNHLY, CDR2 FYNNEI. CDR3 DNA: TGTGCCAGCAGTACCTCGCCGACAGGGACCCACATTCAGTACTTC. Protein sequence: CASSTSPTGTHIQYF.

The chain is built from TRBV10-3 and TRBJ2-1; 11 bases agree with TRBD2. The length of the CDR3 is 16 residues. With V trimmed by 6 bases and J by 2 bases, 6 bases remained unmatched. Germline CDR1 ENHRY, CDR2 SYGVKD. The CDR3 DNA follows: TGTGCCATCAGCCTCGAGACTAGCGGGGCCTACAATGAGCAGTTCTTC. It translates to CAISLETSGAYNEQFF.

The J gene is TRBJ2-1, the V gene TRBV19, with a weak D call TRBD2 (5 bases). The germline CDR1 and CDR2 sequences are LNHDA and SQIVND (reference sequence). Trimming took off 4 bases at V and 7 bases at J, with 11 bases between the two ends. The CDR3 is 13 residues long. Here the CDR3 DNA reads TGTGCCAGTAGTAGGATAGCGTCGAATGAGCAGTTCTTC. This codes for CASSRIASNEQFF.